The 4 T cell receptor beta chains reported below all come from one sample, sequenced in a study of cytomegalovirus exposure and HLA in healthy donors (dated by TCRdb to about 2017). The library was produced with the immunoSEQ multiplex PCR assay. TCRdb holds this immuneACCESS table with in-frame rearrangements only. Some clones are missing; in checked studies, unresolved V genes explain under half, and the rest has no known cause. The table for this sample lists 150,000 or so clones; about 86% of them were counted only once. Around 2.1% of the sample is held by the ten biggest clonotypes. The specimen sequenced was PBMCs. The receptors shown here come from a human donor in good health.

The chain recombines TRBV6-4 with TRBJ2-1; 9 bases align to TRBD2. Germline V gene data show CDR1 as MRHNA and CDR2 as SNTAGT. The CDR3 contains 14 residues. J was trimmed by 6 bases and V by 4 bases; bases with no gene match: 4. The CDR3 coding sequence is TGTGCCAGCAGTGGACTAGCGGAGTCCAATGAGCAGTTCTTC. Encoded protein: CASSGLAESNEQFF.

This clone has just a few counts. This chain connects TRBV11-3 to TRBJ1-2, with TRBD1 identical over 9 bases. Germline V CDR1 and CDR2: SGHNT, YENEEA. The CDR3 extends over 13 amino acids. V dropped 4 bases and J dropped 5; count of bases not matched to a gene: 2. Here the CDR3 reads CASSSGQGYGYTF. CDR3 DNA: TGTGCCAGCAGCTCGGGACAGGGTTATGGCTACACCTTC.

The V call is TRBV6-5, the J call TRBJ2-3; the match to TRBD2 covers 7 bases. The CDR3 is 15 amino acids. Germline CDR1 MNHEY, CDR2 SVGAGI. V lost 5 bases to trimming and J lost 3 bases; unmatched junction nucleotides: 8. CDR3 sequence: CASSRGGLKTDTQYF. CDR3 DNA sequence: TGTGCCAGCAGTCGCGGGGGTCTGAAGACAGATACGCAGTATTTT.

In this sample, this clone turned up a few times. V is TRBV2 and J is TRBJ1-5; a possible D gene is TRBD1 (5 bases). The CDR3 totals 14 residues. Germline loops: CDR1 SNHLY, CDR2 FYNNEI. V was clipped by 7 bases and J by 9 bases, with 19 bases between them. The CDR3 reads CASKNGRDLWPQHF. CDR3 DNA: TGTGCCAGCAAGAATGGCAGGGATTTATGGCCCCAGCATTTT. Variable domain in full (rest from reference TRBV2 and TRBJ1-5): EPEVTQTPSHQVTQMGQEVILRCVPISNHLYFYWYRQILGQKVEFLVSFYNNEISEKSEIFDDQFSVERPDGSNFTLKIRSTKLEDSAMYFCASKNGRDLWPQHFGDGTRLSIL.